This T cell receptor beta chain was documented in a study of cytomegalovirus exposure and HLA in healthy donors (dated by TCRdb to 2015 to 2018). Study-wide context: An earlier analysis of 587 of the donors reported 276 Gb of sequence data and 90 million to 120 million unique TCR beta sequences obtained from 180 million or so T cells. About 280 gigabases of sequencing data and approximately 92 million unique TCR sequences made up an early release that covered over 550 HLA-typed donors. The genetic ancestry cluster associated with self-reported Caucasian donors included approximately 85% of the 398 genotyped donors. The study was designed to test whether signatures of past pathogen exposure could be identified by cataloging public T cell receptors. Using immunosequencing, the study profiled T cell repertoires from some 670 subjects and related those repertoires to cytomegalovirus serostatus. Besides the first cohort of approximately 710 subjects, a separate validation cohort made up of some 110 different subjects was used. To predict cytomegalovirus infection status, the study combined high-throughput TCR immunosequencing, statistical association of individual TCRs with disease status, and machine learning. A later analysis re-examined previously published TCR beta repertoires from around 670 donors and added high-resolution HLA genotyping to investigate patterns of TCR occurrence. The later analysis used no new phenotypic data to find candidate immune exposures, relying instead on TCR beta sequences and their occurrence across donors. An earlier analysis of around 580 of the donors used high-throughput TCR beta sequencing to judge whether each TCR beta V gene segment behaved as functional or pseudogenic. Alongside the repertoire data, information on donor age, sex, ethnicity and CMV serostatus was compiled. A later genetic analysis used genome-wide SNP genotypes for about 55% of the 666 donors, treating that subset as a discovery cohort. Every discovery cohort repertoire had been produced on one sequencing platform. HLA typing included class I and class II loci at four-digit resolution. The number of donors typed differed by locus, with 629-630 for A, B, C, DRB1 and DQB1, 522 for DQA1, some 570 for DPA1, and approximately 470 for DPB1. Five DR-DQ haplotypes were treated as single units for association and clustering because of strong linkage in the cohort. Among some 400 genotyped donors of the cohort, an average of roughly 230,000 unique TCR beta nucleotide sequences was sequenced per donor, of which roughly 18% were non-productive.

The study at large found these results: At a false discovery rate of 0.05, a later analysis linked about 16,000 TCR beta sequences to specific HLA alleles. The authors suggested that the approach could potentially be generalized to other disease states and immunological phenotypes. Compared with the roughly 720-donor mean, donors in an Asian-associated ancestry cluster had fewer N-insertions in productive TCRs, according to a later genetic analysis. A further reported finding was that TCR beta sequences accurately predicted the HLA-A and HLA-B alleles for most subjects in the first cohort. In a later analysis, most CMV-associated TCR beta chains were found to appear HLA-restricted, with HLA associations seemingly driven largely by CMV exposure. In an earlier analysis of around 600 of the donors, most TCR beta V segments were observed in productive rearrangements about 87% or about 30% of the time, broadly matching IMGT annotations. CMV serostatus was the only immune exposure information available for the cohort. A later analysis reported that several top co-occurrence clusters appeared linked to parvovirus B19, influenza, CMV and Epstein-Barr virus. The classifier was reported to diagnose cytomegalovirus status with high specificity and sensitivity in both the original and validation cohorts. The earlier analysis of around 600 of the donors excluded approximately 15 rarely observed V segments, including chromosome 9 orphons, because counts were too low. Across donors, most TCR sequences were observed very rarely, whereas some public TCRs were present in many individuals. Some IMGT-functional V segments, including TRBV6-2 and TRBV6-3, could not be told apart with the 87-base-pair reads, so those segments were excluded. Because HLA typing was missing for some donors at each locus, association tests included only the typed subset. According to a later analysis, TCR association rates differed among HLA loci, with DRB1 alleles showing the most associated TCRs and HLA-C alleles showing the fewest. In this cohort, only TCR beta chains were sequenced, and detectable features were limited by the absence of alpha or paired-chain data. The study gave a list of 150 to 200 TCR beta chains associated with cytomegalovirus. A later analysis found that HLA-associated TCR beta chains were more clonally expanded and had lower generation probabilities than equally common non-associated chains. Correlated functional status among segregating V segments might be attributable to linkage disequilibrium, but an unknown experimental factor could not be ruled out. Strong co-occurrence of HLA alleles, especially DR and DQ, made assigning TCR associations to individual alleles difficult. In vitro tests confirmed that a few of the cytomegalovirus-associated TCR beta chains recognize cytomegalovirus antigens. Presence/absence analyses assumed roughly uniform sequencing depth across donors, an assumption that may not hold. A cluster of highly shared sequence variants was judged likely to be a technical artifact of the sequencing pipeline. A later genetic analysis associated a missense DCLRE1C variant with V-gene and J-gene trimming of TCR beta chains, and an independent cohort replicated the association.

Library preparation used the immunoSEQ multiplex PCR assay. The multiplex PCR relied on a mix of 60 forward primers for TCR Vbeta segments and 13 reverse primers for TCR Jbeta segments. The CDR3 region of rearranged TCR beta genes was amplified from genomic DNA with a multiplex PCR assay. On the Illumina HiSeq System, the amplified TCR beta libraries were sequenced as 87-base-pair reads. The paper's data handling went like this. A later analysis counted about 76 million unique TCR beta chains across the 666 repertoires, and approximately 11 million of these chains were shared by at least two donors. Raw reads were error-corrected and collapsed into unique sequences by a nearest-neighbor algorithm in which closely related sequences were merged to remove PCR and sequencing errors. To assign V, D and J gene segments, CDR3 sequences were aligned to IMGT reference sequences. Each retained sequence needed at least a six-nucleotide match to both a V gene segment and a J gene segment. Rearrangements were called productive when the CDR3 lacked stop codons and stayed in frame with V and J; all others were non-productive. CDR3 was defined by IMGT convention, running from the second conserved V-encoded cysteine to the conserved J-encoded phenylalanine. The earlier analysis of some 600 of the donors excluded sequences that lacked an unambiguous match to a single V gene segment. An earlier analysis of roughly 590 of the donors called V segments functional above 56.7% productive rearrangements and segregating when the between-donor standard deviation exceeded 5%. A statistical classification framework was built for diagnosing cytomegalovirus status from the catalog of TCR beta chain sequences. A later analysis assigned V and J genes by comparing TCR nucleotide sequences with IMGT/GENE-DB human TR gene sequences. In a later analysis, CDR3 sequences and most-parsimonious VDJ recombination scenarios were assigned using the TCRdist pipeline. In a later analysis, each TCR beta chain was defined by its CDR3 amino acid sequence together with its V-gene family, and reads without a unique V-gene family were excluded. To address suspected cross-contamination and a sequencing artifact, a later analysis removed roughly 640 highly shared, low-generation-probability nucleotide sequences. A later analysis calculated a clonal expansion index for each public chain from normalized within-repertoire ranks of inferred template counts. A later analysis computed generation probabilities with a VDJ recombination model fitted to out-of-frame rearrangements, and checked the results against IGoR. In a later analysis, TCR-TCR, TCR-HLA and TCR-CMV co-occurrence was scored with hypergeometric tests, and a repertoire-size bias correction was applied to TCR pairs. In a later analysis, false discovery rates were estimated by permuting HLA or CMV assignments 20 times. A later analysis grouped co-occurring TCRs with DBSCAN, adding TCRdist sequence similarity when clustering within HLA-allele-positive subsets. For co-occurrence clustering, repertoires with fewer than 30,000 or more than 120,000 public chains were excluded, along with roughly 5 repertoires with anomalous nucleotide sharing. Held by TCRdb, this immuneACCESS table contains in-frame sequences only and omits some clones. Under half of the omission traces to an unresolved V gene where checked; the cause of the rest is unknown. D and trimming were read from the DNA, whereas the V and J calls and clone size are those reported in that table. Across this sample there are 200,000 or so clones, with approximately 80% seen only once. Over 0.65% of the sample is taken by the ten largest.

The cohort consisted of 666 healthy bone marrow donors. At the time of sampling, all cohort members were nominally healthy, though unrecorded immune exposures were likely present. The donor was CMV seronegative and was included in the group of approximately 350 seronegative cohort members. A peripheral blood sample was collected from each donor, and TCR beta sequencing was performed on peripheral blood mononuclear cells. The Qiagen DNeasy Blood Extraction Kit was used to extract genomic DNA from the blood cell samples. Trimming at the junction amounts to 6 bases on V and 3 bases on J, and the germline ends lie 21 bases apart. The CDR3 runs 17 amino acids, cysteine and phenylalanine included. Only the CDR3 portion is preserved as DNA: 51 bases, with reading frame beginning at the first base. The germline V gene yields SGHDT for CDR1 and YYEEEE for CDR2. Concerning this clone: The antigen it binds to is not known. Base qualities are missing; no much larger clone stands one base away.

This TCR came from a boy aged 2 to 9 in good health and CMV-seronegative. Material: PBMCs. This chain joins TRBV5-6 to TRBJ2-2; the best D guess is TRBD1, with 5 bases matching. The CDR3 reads CASMNYPGRADTGELFF. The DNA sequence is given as TGTGCCAGCATGAACTACCCCGGCAGGGCGGACACCGGGGAGCTGTTTTTT.